Listed below are T cell receptor beta chains from one sample, sequenced in a study of T cell responses to AZD1222 COVID-19 vaccine. Sequencing was performed with immunoSEQ multiplex PCR; in TCRdb, only in-frame clones are kept and a portion is missing. This table holds 150,000 or so clones, about 91% found once. The sample here was peripheral blood, taken 28 days after the second AZD1222 dose. These receptors all stem from an adult who received the AZD1222 COVID-19 vaccine. Both conserved end residues are part of each CDR3. A D gene is named only where the DNA matches it firmly. A row's size may be missing; if present it is once, few, many or a size class.

CDR3aa: CASGLGHTDTQYF; CDR3nt: TGTGCCAGCGGGCTAGGTCACACAGATACGCAGTATTTT; v_gene: TRBV6-5; abundance: few; d_gene: .; j_gene: TRBJ2-3
CDR3aa: CASSPGPNYGYTF; CDR3nt: TGTGCCAGTAGCCCGGGACCTAACTATGGCTACACCTTC; v_gene: TRBV19; abundance: .; d_gene: .; j_gene: TRBJ1-2
CDR3aa: CASTSGMYGYTF; CDR3nt: TGTGCCAGCACCTCCGGGATGTATGGCTACACCTTC; v_gene: TRBV6-5; abundance: .; d_gene: .; j_gene: TRBJ1-2
CDR3aa: CASSYGNREDTQYF; CDR3nt: TGTGCCAGCAGTTATGGTAATAGGGAGGATACGCAGTATTTT; v_gene: TRBV6-5; abundance: .; d_gene: .; j_gene: TRBJ2-3
CDR3aa: CASSFLRTDTQYF; CDR3nt: TGTGCCAGCAGTTTTCTTAGGACAGATACGCAGTATTTT; v_gene: TRBV28; abundance: .; d_gene: .; j_gene: TRBJ2-3
CDR3aa: CASSLGPRQNTGELFF; CDR3nt: TGCGCCAGCAGCTTGGGTCCTAGACAGAACACCGGGGAGCTGTTTTTT; v_gene: TRBV5-1; abundance: .; d_gene: .; j_gene: TRBJ2-2
CDR3aa: CASSQYRDTQYF; CDR3nt: TGTGCCAGCAGCCAGTACCGAGATACGCAGTATTTT; v_gene: TRBV5-4; abundance: once; d_gene: .; j_gene: TRBJ2-3
CDR3aa: CASSLESSYNEQFF; CDR3nt: TGTGCCAGTAGTTTAGAGAGCTCCTACAATGAGCAGTTCTTC; v_gene: TRBV19; abundance: once; d_gene: .; j_gene: TRBJ2-1
CDR3aa: CASSLVRGEAFF; CDR3nt: TGTGCCAGCAGCTTAGTCCGGGGAGAAGCTTTCTTT; v_gene: TRBV7-9; abundance: .; d_gene: .; j_gene: TRBJ1-1
CDR3aa: CASTINRGVTYEQYF; CDR3nt: TGCGCCAGCACCATAAATCGGGGGGTGACCTACGAGCAGTACTTC; v_gene: TRBV5-1; abundance: .; d_gene: TRBD2; j_gene: TRBJ2-7
CDR3aa: CVTGGNNQPQHF; CDR3nt: TGTGTGACAGGGGGGAACAATCAGCCCCAGCATTTT; v_gene: TRBV28; abundance: .; d_gene: TRBD1; j_gene: TRBJ1-5
CDR3aa: CASSTFRGRLTDTQYF; CDR3nt: TGTGCCAGCAGCACCTTTAGGGGGCGGCTCACAGATACGCAGTATTTT; v_gene: TRBV11-2; abundance: once; d_gene: TRBD1; j_gene: TRBJ2-3
CDR3aa: CASSYFAPNTGELFF; CDR3nt: TGTGCCAGCAGTTATTTCGCGCCGAACACCGGGGAGCTGTTTTTT; v_gene: TRBV7-9; abundance: .; d_gene: .; j_gene: TRBJ2-2
CDR3aa: CASNLVGSVGSTIYF; CDR3nt: TGTGCCAGCAACTTGGTGGGTTCTGTGGGGAGCACCATATATTTT; v_gene: TRBV5-6; abundance: .; d_gene: .; j_gene: TRBJ1-3
CDR3aa: CASSFAGTGGTDTQYF; CDR3nt: TGCGCCAGCAGCTTTGCCGGGACAGGGGGCACAGATACGCAGTATTTT; v_gene: TRBV5-1; abundance: .; d_gene: TRBD1; j_gene: TRBJ2-3
CDR3aa: CASSPQGAFEKLFF; CDR3nt: TGTGCCAGTAGTCCACAGGGGGCTTTTGAAAAACTGTTTTTT; v_gene: TRBV19; abundance: .; d_gene: TRBD1; j_gene: TRBJ1-4
CDR3aa: CASDTGTSNTEAFF; CDR3nt: TGTGCCAGCGACACAGGGACGTCGAACACTGAAGCTTTCTTT; v_gene: TRBV6-4; abundance: .; d_gene: .; j_gene: TRBJ1-1
CDR3aa: CASSFGVPQPQHF; CDR3nt: TGTGCCAGCAGTTTCGGGGTGCCTCAGCCCCAGCATTTT; v_gene: TRBV12-3/TRBV12-4; abundance: .; d_gene: .; j_gene: TRBJ1-5
CDR3aa: CASSLADSTDTQYF; CDR3nt: TGTGCCAGCAGCTTAGCGGACAGCACAGATACGCAGTATTTT; v_gene: TRBV7-9; abundance: .; d_gene: .; j_gene: TRBJ2-3
CDR3aa: CASSQPIQGRSGELFF; CDR3nt: TGTGCCAGCAGCCAACCTATACAGGGTAGGTCCGGGGAGCTGTTTTTT; v_gene: TRBV3-1/TRBV3-2; abundance: .; d_gene: .; j_gene: TRBJ2-2
CDR3aa: CASSSSGVGGYTF; CDR3nt: TGTGCCAGCAGTTCCAGTGGGGTCGGGGGCTACACCTTC; v_gene: TRBV2; abundance: .; d_gene: .; j_gene: TRBJ1-2
CDR3aa: CASNRLAGVPEQYF; CDR3nt: TGTGCCAGCAACCGACTAGCGGGAGTCCCCGAGCAGTACTTC; v_gene: TRBV28; abundance: .; d_gene: TRBD2; j_gene: TRBJ2-7
CDR3aa: CASSYWERRTYNEQFF; CDR3nt: TGTGCCAGCTCTTACTGGGAGCGGAGAACGTACAATGAGCAGTTCTTC; v_gene: TRBV6-2/TRBV6-3; abundance: .; d_gene: .; j_gene: TRBJ2-1
CDR3aa: CASRGDRGPNTEAFF; CDR3nt: TGTGCCAGCAGGGGGGACAGGGGACCGAACACTGAAGCTTTCTTT; v_gene: TRBV28; abundance: .; d_gene: TRBD1; j_gene: TRBJ1-1
CDR3aa: CASSYSRGRQETQYF; CDR3nt: TGTGCCAGCAGTTACTCGAGGGGACGGCAAGAGACCCAGTACTTC; v_gene: TRBV6-2/TRBV6-3; abundance: .; d_gene: .; j_gene: TRBJ2-5
CDR3aa: CASSLSKGGLNYEQYF; CDR3nt: TGTGCCAGCAGCTTATCGAAAGGGGGCTTAAACTACGAGCAGTACTTC; v_gene: TRBV11-3; abundance: .; d_gene: TRBD1; j_gene: TRBJ2-7
CDR3aa: CASSSRRSSGNTIYF; CDR3nt: TGTGCCAGCAGCTCTCGGAGATCCTCTGGAAACACCATATATTTT; v_gene: TRBV7-2; abundance: .; d_gene: .; j_gene: TRBJ1-3
CDR3aa: CASSQGQTLYGYTF; CDR3nt: TGCGCCAGCAGCCAGGGGCAGACTCTTTATGGCTACACCTTC; v_gene: TRBV4-1; abundance: .; d_gene: .; j_gene: TRBJ1-2
CDR3aa: CASSLGLRNPAFF; CDR3nt: TGTGCCAGCAGCTTAGGGTTGAGGAATCCGGCTTTCTTT; v_gene: TRBV7-9; abundance: .; d_gene: .; j_gene: TRBJ1-1
CDR3aa: CASSEAPGGVYEQYF; CDR3nt: TGTGCCAGCAGTGAAGCCCCCGGGGGGGTTTACGAGCAGTACTTC; v_gene: TRBV6-1; abundance: .; d_gene: TRBD2; j_gene: TRBJ2-7
CDR3aa: CASSPGQFTDTQYF; CDR3nt: TGCGCCAGCAGCCCCGGACAGTTCACAGATACGCAGTATTTT; v_gene: TRBV5-1; abundance: once; d_gene: .; j_gene: TRBJ2-3
CDR3aa: CASSQVRASNTGELFF; CDR3nt: TGTGCCAGCAGCCAAGTACGGGCCTCGAACACCGGGGAGCTGTTTTTT; v_gene: TRBV3-1/TRBV3-2; abundance: .; d_gene: .; j_gene: TRBJ2-2
CDR3aa: CASAECRERDSYEQYF; CDR3nt: TGCGCCAGCGCCGAGTGCAGGGAAAGAGACTCCTACGAGCAGTACTTC; v_gene: TRBV23-1; abundance: .; d_gene: .; j_gene: TRBJ2-7
CDR3aa: CAWSPPQGNYGYTF; CDR3nt: TGTGCCTGGAGCCCGCCGCAGGGGAACTATGGCTACACCTTC; v_gene: TRBV30; abundance: .; d_gene: .; j_gene: TRBJ1-2
CDR3aa: CAWSVQYNEQFF; CDR3nt: TGTGCCTGGAGTGTCCAGTACAATGAGCAGTTCTTC; v_gene: TRBV30; abundance: .; d_gene: .; j_gene: TRBJ2-1
CDR3aa: CASSEGTASGNTIYF; CDR3nt: TGTGCCAGCAGTGAAGGTACGGCCTCTGGAAACACCATATATTTT; v_gene: TRBV2; abundance: few; d_gene: .; j_gene: TRBJ1-3
CDR3aa: CASSRPGLQSFQETQYF; CDR3nt: TGTGCCAGCAGTAGACCGGGACTACAAAGTTTCCAAGAGACCCAGTACTTC; v_gene: TRBV2; abundance: .; d_gene: TRBD2; j_gene: TRBJ2-5
CDR3aa: CASSFELSVGTFNYGYTF; CDR3nt: TGTGCCAGCAGCTTCGAATTGAGTGTGGGGACATTTAACTATGGCTACACCTTC; v_gene: TRBV7-2; abundance: .; d_gene: .; j_gene: TRBJ1-2
CDR3aa: CASSQSPKGNEQFF; CDR3nt: TGCGCCAGCAGCCAGAGCCCAAAGGGCAATGAGCAGTTCTTC; v_gene: TRBV4-3; abundance: .; d_gene: .; j_gene: TRBJ2-1
CDR3aa: CASRTPGRGTDTQYF; CDR3nt: TGTGCCAGCAGGACTCCAGGGCGTGGCACAGATACGCAGTATTTT; v_gene: TRBV28; abundance: .; d_gene: .; j_gene: TRBJ2-3
CDR3aa: CSVVKGAYEQYF; CDR3nt: TGCAGCGTTGTTAAGGGCGCGTACGAGCAGTACTTC; v_gene: TRBV29-1; abundance: .; d_gene: .; j_gene: TRBJ2-7
CDR3aa: CASSVALGFDTEAFF; CDR3nt: TGTGCCAGCAGCGTAGCTTTAGGGTTCGACACTGAAGCTTTCTTT; v_gene: TRBV9; abundance: .; d_gene: .; j_gene: TRBJ1-1
CDR3aa: CASRFGEKLFF; CDR3nt: TGTGCCAGCAGGTTTGGGGAAAAACTGTTTTTT; v_gene: TRBV2; abundance: .; d_gene: .; j_gene: TRBJ1-4
CDR3aa: CASSQGSGLSDTQYF; CDR3nt: TGCGCCAGCAGCCAAGGGTCGGGACTTTCAGATACGCAGTATTTT; v_gene: TRBV4-3; abundance: .; d_gene: .; j_gene: TRBJ2-3
CDR3aa: CAWSVPRRDAYEQYF; CDR3nt: TGTGCCTGGAGTGTACCAAGGAGGGACGCCTACGAGCAGTACTTC; v_gene: TRBV30; abundance: once; d_gene: .; j_gene: TRBJ2-7
CDR3aa: CASSPNHSGPEAFF; CDR3nt: TGTGCCAGCAGTCCTAATCACTCCGGGCCTGAAGCTTTCTTT; v_gene: TRBV6-5; abundance: .; d_gene: .; j_gene: TRBJ1-1
CDR3aa: CAWGAGGNQPQHF; CDR3nt: TGTGCCTGGGGGGCAGGGGGGAATCAGCCCCAGCATTTT; v_gene: TRBV30; abundance: .; d_gene: TRBD1; j_gene: TRBJ1-5
CDR3aa: CATPWDLAAYEQYF; CDR3nt: TGTGCCACTCCGTGGGACTTAGCGGCCTACGAGCAGTACTTC; v_gene: TRBV24-1; abundance: many; d_gene: .; j_gene: TRBJ2-7
CDR3aa: CASSSNYREYGYTF; CDR3nt: TGTGCCAGCAGCTCAAACTACAGGGAATATGGCTACACCTTC; v_gene: TRBV5-6; abundance: .; d_gene: .; j_gene: TRBJ1-2
CDR3aa: CASSYGQYSYEQYF; CDR3nt: TGTGCCAGCAGTTATGGACAGTATTCCTACGAGCAGTACTTC; v_gene: TRBV6-5; abundance: once; d_gene: .; j_gene: TRBJ2-7
CDR3aa: CASSYSSGEGEKLFF; CDR3nt: TGTGCCAGCAGTTACTCGTCAGGGGAAGGTGAAAAACTGTTTTTT; v_gene: TRBV6-2/TRBV6-3; abundance: once; d_gene: .; j_gene: TRBJ1-4
CDR3aa: CATSDPGRDFYNEQFF; CDR3nt: TGTGCCACCAGTGACCCCGGGCGGGACTTCTACAATGAGCAGTTCTTC; v_gene: TRBV24-1; abundance: .; d_gene: .; j_gene: TRBJ2-1
CDR3aa: CASSQDRSGGALETQYF; CDR3nt: TGCGCCAGCAGCCAAGACCGTAGCGGGGGGGCCCTCGAGACCCAGTACTTC; v_gene: TRBV4-1; abundance: .; d_gene: TRBD2; j_gene: TRBJ2-5
CDR3aa: CASSQDNPNYGYTF; CDR3nt: TGTGCCAGCAGCCAAGATAACCCTAACTATGGCTACACCTTC; v_gene: TRBV3-1/TRBV3-2; abundance: .; d_gene: .; j_gene: TRBJ1-2